The 25 T cell receptor beta chains given below trace back to one sample, sequenced in a study of blood T cell repertoires in COVID-19. Profiling relied on immunoSEQ multiplex PCR, and the TCRdb table lists in-frame clones only, not all of them. Altogether about 300,000 clones are present, more than 75% being singletons, with the ten largest covering 4% to 5%. Sequenced sample: PBMCs or T cells enriched from blood (not recorded which). The receptors come from a man aged 25 to 45 who had recovered from COVID-19.

The chain uses TRBV28 and TRBJ2-7, with TRBD2 as a possible D gene (7 bases). This CDR3 is 14 amino acids long. Trimming removed 3 bases from V and 3 bases from J, with 12 bases in between. Germline CDR1 reads MDHEN; CDR2 reads SYDVKM. The CDR3: CASSFLRGLYEQYF. In nucleotides, the CDR3 is TGTGCCAGCAGTTTTTTGCGGGGGCTCTACGAGCAGTACTTC.

About this clone itself: At the DNA level, this CDR3 is encoded by other sequences in the same sample as well. This sequence joins TRBV6-5 and TRBJ2-7, with TRBD2 as a possible D gene (5 bases). V dropped 0 bases and J dropped 3 bases, with 9 bases sitting between them. Germline CDR1 MNHEY, CDR2 SVGAGI. The CDR3 contains 14 residues. The CDR3 sequence: CASSYSSSSYEQYF. The DNA of the CDR3 is TGTGCCAGCAGTTACTCGTCTAGCAGCTACGAGCAGTACTTC.

In DNA form, the CDR3 reads TGTGCCAGCAGTGAAGTAGGGACAGGGGGGTACGAGCAGTACTTC. It encodes CASSEVGTGGYEQYF. The chain is built from TRBV2 and TRBJ2-7, with 11 bases lining up with TRBD1. The CDR3 extends over 15 amino acids. Germline CDR1 reads SNHLY; CDR2 reads FYNNEI. V shed 1 base, J shed 4 bases, and the junction held 3 bases outside the gene matches. Full variable domain (outside the CDR3, taken from reference TRBV2 and TRBJ2-7): EPEVTQTPSHQVTQMGQEVILRCVPISNHLYFYWYRQILGQKVEFLVSFYNNEISEKSEIFDDQFSVERPDGSNFTLKIRSTKLEDSAMYFCASSEVGTGGYEQYFGPGTRLTVT.

This chain connects TRBV14 to TRBJ1-6; D gene uncertain. CDR1 is SGHDN, CDR2 FVKESK, per germline. This CDR3 region has 15 residues. Trimming shortened V by 1 base and J by 4 bases, and 8 bases separated the two germline ends. CDR3 loop: CASSQGGIYNSPLHF. In DNA form, the CDR3 reads TGTGCCAGCAGCCAAGGAGGAATTTATAATTCACCCCTCCACTTT. Supplemented by reference TRBV14 and TRBJ1-6, the full variable domain reads EAGVTQFPSHSVIEKGQTVTLRCDPISGHDNLYWYRRVMGKEIKFLLHFVKESKQDESGMPNNRFLAERTGGTYSTLKVQPAELEDSGVYFCASSQGGIYNSPLHFGNGTRLTVT.

CDR3 sequence reads: CASSELPRGRETQYF. For the CDR3, the DNA is TGTGCCAGCAGTGAACTCCCCAGGGGGCGTGAGACCCAGTACTTC. This sequence joins TRBV6-1 and TRBJ2-5, with 8 bases that match TRBD1. Germline assignment: CDR1 MNHNS and CDR2 SASEGT. The CDR3 is 15 amino acids. J lost 5 bases, V lost 2 bases, and 7 bases had no gene match.

The sample holds one count of this clone. The chain carries TRBV2 and TRBJ2-7; a possible D gene is TRBD2 (6 bases). Germline CDR1 reads SNHLY; CDR2 reads FYNNEI. This CDR3 spans 15 amino acids. Trimming left V 2 bases short and J 0 bases short, with 11 bases between. CDR3 protein: CASSESETSSYEQYF. For the CDR3, the DNA is TGTGCCAGCAGTGAATCCGAGACTAGCTCCTACGAGCAGTACTTC.

In this sample, this clone turned up once. This chain links TRBV12-3 or TRBV12-4 with TRBJ1-1, with a weak D call TRBD1 (5 bases). The CDR3 length is 12 residues. Trimming stripped 7 bases from V and 10 bases from J, with 16 bases between. As DNA, the CDR3 is TGTGCCAGCACCCGCTCAGGGCCCGGAGCTTTCTTT. This sequence encodes CASTRSGPGAFF.

This clone was observed a few times. V usage is TRBV7-9 and J usage is TRBJ2-7, with D perhaps TRBD1 (6 bases). This CDR3 spans 14 amino acids. CDR1 and CDR2 (germline): SEHNR, FQNEAQ (reference sequence). The V end was cut by 1 base, the J end by 6 bases, with 13 bases between. The DNA for the CDR3 is TGTGCCAGCAGCTTAGTGGCAGGGGCAGGCGAGCAGTACTTC. Its translation is CASSLVAGAGEQYF.

The V gene is TRBV18, the J gene TRBJ1-3; D perhaps matches TRBD1 (5 bases). Trimming took off 3 bases at V and 4 bases at J, with 10 bases between the two ends. Germline CDR1 and CDR2: KGHSH and LQKENI. The CDR3 sequence is 14 residues long. This chain's CDR3 is CASSPDSSGNTIYF. The CDR3, as DNA: TGTGCCAGCTCACCCGACAGTTCCGGAAACACCATATATTTT.

V and J are TRBV4-1 and TRBJ2-5; 10 positions match TRBD1. CDR1 MGHRA and CDR2 YSYEKL come from the germline V gene. The V and J ends lost 4 bases and 2 bases, in that order; junction bases with no gene match: 1. This CDR3 region has 14 residues. In nucleotides, the CDR3 is TGCGCCAGCAGCCGGGACAGGGGTCAAGAGACCCAGTACTTC. Protein product: CASSRDRGQETQYF.

The chain carries TRBV4-2 and TRBJ1-2; D gene ambiguous. Germline V gene lookup returns CDR1 LGHNA and CDR2 YNFKEQ. Trimming pared 4 bases from V and 3 bases from J, leaving 15 bases between. The CDR3 spans 15 residues. CDR3 sequence reads: CASSPLAGLDYGYTF. The DNA for the CDR3 is TGTGCCAGCAGCCCCCTGGCGGGCCTTGACTATGGCTACACCTTC.

This chain connects TRBV5-6 to TRBJ2-1; 8 bases are a match to TRBD2. CDR3 length: 16 residues. Trimming cost V 0 bases and J 7 bases; bases outside gene matches: 9. Germline CDR1 SGHDT, CDR2 YYEEEE. The DNA of the CDR3 is TGTGCCAGCAGCTTGGTCCGGACTAGCTTGTTGAATGAGCAGTTCTTC. It is translated as CASSLVRTSLLNEQFF.

The V call is TRBV9, the J call TRBJ2-7, with no clear D. This CDR3 is built from 15 residues. CDR1 and CDR2 (germline): SGDLS, YYNGEE. Trimming shortened V by 2 bases and J by 3 bases, and 15 bases separated the two germline ends. CDR3: CASSVPPFRNYEQYF. For the CDR3, the DNA is TGTGCCAGCAGCGTTCCTCCGTTCAGGAACTACGAGCAGTACTTC.

The V call is TRBV5-6, the J call TRBJ2-2; 9 bases align to TRBD1. J was trimmed by 0 bases and V by 4 bases; bases with no gene match: 13. Per germline, CDR1 SGHDT and CDR2 YYEEEE. The CDR3 is 19 amino acids. CDR3 loop: CASSPRRARDRANTGELFF. CDR3 in DNA: TGTGCCAGCAGCCCACGGAGAGCTCGGGACAGGGCGAACACCGGGGAGCTGTTTTTT.

J is TRBJ2-6 and V is TRBV5-1; D possibly corresponds to TRBD1 (6 bases). The CDR3 extends over 15 amino acids. CDR1 SGHRS and CDR2 YFSETQ come from the germline V gene. V gave up 4 bases and J gave up 2 bases, with 10 bases separating them. The CDR3 protein is CASSLDRTGANVLTF. Written as DNA, the CDR3 is TGCGCCAGCAGCCTAGACAGGACTGGGGCCAACGTCCTGACTTTC.

V is TRBV7-2 and J is TRBJ2-3, with D perhaps TRBD2 (5 bases). This CDR3 contains 13 residues. The germline CDR1 and CDR2 sequences are SGHTA and FQGNSA. V was cut by 6 bases and J by 5 bases, with 12 bases left in between. CDR3 bases: TGTGCCAGCAGTCACGGGAAGGAAGATACGCAGTATTTT. Protein: CASSHGKEDTQYF.

The rearrangement joins TRBV21-1 to TRBJ2-6; the table's TRBD1 call for D was not verified on the DNA. TRBV21-1 is shown as a pseudogene. The CDR3 covers 19 residues. The CDR3: CASSPRQGTPSSGANVLTF. The CDR3 DNA reads TGTGCCAGCAGCCCTAGACAGGGGACCCCTAGCTCTGGGGCCAACGTCCTGACTTTC.

The genes are TRBV5-1 and TRBJ2-1, with D maybe TRBD1 (6 bases). Trimming removed 6 bases from V and 8 bases from J, with 18 bases in between. Germline CDR1 SGHRS, CDR2 YFSETQ. CDR3 length: 14 residues. CDR3 DNA: TGCGCCAGCAACCCCGTACAGGGTGGGTATGAGCAGTTCTTC. It codes for CASNPVQGGYEQFF.

The table lists this clone with a few counts. The rearrangement links TRBV5-1 to TRBJ1-3; no clear D gene. The germline V gene has CDR1 SGHRS and CDR2 YFSETQ. The CDR3 is made up of 14 amino acids. V lost 0 bases and J 4 bases, leaving 8 bases between the germline ends. The CDR3 region has the DNA TGCGCCAGCAGCTTGGAAACGGGGGGAAACACCATATATTTT. Translation gives CASSLETGGNTIYF.

This chain uses TRBV4-2 with TRBJ1-3; D is ambiguous. The CDR3 is 19 amino acids. The V gene lost 4 bases and the J gene lost 0 bases, with 22 bases spanning the gap. The V gene's germline CDR1 is LGHNA and CDR2 YNFKEQ. The CDR3 loop reads CASSPEVSGYQFSGNTIYF. CDR3 nucleotides: TGTGCCAGCAGCCCTGAAGTCTCGGGGTACCAATTCTCTGGAAACACCATATATTTT.

This clone showed up just a few times. The rearrangement joins TRBV14 to TRBJ2-3, with no clear D. The CDR3 length is 13 residues. Trimming took 0 bases from V and 8 from J, leaving 9 bases between them. The V gene's germline CDR1 is SGHDN and CDR2 FVKESK. The chain's CDR3 is CASSQDGVGTQYF. The CDR3 DNA sequence: TGTGCCAGCAGCCAAGACGGAGTGGGTACGCAGTATTTT.

In DNA, the CDR3 is TGTGCCAGCAGCCGCATCGGACAGGGGGAAGCTTTCTTT. As protein: CASSRIGQGEAFF. This chain links TRBV6-4 with TRBJ1-1, with TRBD1 matching over 9 bases. This CDR3 has 13 amino acids. The trim removed 6 bases at V and 8 bases at J, leaving 7 bases unmatched. CDR1 and CDR2 (germline): MRHNA, SNTAGT.

A few counts support this clone. This chain links TRBV15 with TRBJ1-4; D is perhaps TRBD1 (5 bases). CDR1 and CDR2 (germline): LNHNV, YYDKDF (reference sequence). V shed 7 bases and J shed 8 bases, with 20 bases lying between them. This CDR3 is 15 amino acids long. The chain's CDR3 is CATKTGRGLDEKLFF. Here the CDR3 DNA reads TGTGCCACCAAAACGGGCCGGGGGTTGGACGAAAAACTGTTTTTT.

In nucleotides, the CDR3 is TGTGCCAGCAGCAAACCCCCACCGAGGAGCTCCTACAATGAGCAGTTCTTC. It codes for CASSKPPPRSSYNEQFF. This chain joins TRBV21-1 and TRBJ2-1; TRBD2, as called in the table, went unchecked against the DNA. TRBV21-1 represents a pseudogene. The CDR3 has 17 residues.

This clone occurred once. The chain carries TRBV20-1 and TRBJ2-7; 11 bases fit TRBD1. The V and J ends lost 5 bases and 1 base, in that order; junction bases with no gene match: 7. This CDR3 region has 15 residues. Germline V CDR1 and CDR2: DFQATT, SNEGSKA (reference sequence). The CDR3 DNA follows: TGCAGTGCTGGTGGGACAGGGGGGAAATCCTACGAGCAGTACTTC. Protein sequence: CSAGGTGGKSYEQYF.